This T cell receptor (beta chain) was identified during a study of blood T cell repertoires in COVID-19. Overall study context: COVID-19 samples collected from the United States, Italy and Spain covered acute and convalescent phases.

J gave up 2 bases and V 5 bases, and 9 bases lay outside the gene matches. This CDR3 contains 15 residues. Germline V gives CDR1 SNHLY, CDR2 FYNNEI. The data were produced by immunoSEQ multiplex PCR, yet TCRdb's version contains in-frame clones alone and is incomplete. The sample records hundreds of thousands of clones, more than 70% being singletons. The TCR comes from an older woman with COVID-19, enrolled during active disease. The V gene is TRBV2, the J gene TRBJ2-7; 7 nucleotides line up with TRBD1. Sequenced input: peripheral blood. CDR3 region: CASSRTGRLTYEQYF. CDR3 nucleotides: TGTGCCAGCAGTCGGACAGGTCGCTTGACCTACGAGCAGTACTTC.